The 17 T cell receptor beta chains in this list originate from one sample, sequenced in a study of graft-versus-host responses after intestinal transplantation. Sequencing was performed with immunoSEQ multiplex PCR; in TCRdb, only in-frame clones are kept and a portion is missing. The sample holds about 27,000 clones, approximately 95% seen once. The sample here was PBMCs, taken 18 days after transplant. Every receptor here comes from a human patient who received an intestinal transplant, so some T cells may come from the graft donor.

This clone was recorded a few times. The chain employs TRBV7-2 and TRBJ1-2, with TRBD1 matching 10 bases. The V gene's germline CDR1 is SGHTA and CDR2 FQGNSA. The CDR3 is 14 amino acids. Trimming removed 5 bases from V and 8 bases from J; junction bases left unmatched: 8. DNA of the CDR3: TGTGCCAGCAGCCCGAAGGGGACAGGGGTAGGCTACACCTTC. Its protein is CASSPKGTGVGYTF.

The chain joins TRBV10-2 to TRBJ1-6, with D perhaps matching TRBD1 (6 bases). Germline values: CDR1 WSHSY, CDR2 SAAADI. Trimming left V 0 bases short and J 16 bases short, with 10 bases between. The CDR3 is made up of 12 amino acids. The CDR3 spells CASSESWTDLHF. DNA for the CDR3: TGCGCCAGCAGTGAGTCGTGGACAGATCTCCACTTT.

The chain is built from TRBV29-1 and TRBJ2-5, with D uncertain. This CDR3 has 12 amino acids. V was pared by 2 bases and J by 5 bases, with 9 bases between. The germline V gene has CDR1 SQVTM and CDR2 ANQGSEA. The CDR3: CSVEHGMETQYF. The CDR3 DNA sequence: TGCAGCGTTGAACATGGAATGGAGACCCAGTACTTC.

The chain links TRBV19 to TRBJ2-3; no clear D gene. CDR1 LNHDA and CDR2 SQIVND come from the germline V gene (reference sequence). V was cut by 8 bases and J by 4 bases, with 10 bases left in between. The CDR3 extends over 12 amino acids. CDR3 in DNA: TGTGCCAGTGAAGCCGGCTCAGATACGCAGTATTTT. Amino acids: CASEAGSDTQYF.

The chain carries TRBV7-9 and TRBJ2-3; D unclear. CDR1 is SEHNR and CDR2 is FQNEAQ in the germline V gene (reference sequence). The CDR3 length is 14 residues. V lost 0 bases to trimming and J lost 6 bases, with 10 bases between them. The CDR3 is CASSLAGGLDTQYF. CDR3 coding DNA: TGTGCCAGCAGCTTAGCGGGTGGTCTCGATACGCAGTATTTT.

This rearrangement joins TRBV30 to TRBJ2-1; TRBD2 is a possible D gene (6 bases). Trimming took 2 bases from V and 7 from J, leaving 15 bases between them. The CDR3 totals 14 residues. CDR1 GTSNPN and CDR2 SVGIG come from the germline V gene (reference sequence). The CDR3 coding sequence is TGTGCCTGGAGTAGGAACAGACGGGGGAATGAGCAGTTCTTC. This gives the protein CAWSRNRRGNEQFF.

V gene TRBV7-6 combines with J gene TRBJ1-1; 10 positions agree with TRBD1. Germline assignment: CDR1 SGHVS and CDR2 FNYEAQ. This CDR3 has 20 residues. J lost 0 bases, V lost 5 bases, and 18 bases had no gene match. The CDR3 reads CASSQQEPGTGAYLNTEAFF. Here the CDR3 DNA reads TGTGCCAGCAGCCAACAAGAACCCGGGACAGGGGCTTACCTGAACACTGAAGCTTTCTTT.

The chain joins TRBV6-1 to TRBJ2-1, with 10 bases that match TRBD2. CDR3 length equals 15 residues. J gave up 10 bases and V 4 bases, and 10 bases lay outside the gene matches. From germline, CDR1 is MNHNS and CDR2 SASEGT. The CDR3, as DNA: TGTGCCAGCAGTGGTGGTAGCGGGGGGTTAACGGAGCAGTTCTTC. As protein: CASSGGSGGLTEQFF.

V gene TRBV27 combines with J gene TRBJ1-2, with D tentatively TRBD1 (6 bases). Germline lookup yields CDR1 MNHEY and CDR2 SMNVEV (reference sequence). The CDR3 is 15 amino acids. V gave up 6 bases and J gave up 3 bases, with 17 bases separating them. CDR3 in amino acids: CASSLRGGADYGYTF. CDR3 nucleotides: TGTGCCAGCAGCCTCCGTGGGGGCGCCGACTATGGCTACACCTTC.

The chain couples TRBV7-8 to TRBJ2-7; 7 bases fit TRBD1. The CDR3 is 14 residues long. Germline V lookup: CDR1 SGHVS, CDR2 FQNEAQ. The ends lost 1 base at V and 7 bases at J; junction bases unmatched: 7. The CDR3 spells CASSLVSQGSEQYF. CDR3 in DNA: TGTGCCAGCAGCTTAGTCTCACAGGGGAGTGAGCAGTACTTC.

The chain has TRBV6-5 and TRBJ2-1; possibly TRBD1 for D (5 bases). V lost 6 bases and J lost 8, with 14 bases in between. The V gene's germline CDR1 is MNHEY and CDR2 SVGAGI. CDR3 length equals 13 residues. This CDR3 is CASSYPGMDEQFF. The DNA for the CDR3 is TGTGCCAGCAGCTACCCAGGGATGGATGAGCAGTTCTTC.

The chain carries TRBV27 and TRBJ1-3, with 7 nucleotides matching TRBD1. CDR3 length: 16 amino acids. Looked up from germline, CDR1 is MNHEY and CDR2 is SMNVEV (reference sequence). The V gene end was trimmed by 5 bases and the J gene end by 0 bases; junction bases not matched to a gene: 7. The chain's CDR3 is CASSPTGATSGNTIYF. CDR3 in DNA: TGTGCCAGCAGTCCTACAGGGGCAACCTCTGGAAACACCATATATTTT.

The CDR3 loop reads CAIIQRTEAFF. The CDR3 DNA reads TGTGCCATCATACAGAGAACTGAAGCTTTCTTT. The V and J genes are TRBV19 and TRBJ1-1; D is undetermined. With 10 bases removed from V and 5 bases from J, the gap between germline ends came to 11 bases. Germline V gives CDR1 LNHDA, CDR2 SQIVND (reference sequence). The CDR3 consists of 11 residues.

This rearrangement joins TRBV11-2 to TRBJ2-7; D is ambiguous. Germline lookup yields CDR1 SGHAT and CDR2 FQNNGV. The ends were cut back, 3 bases at V and 2 bases at J, with 5 bases in the middle. This CDR3 has 12 amino acids. CDR3 DNA sequence: TGTGCCAGCAGCTTGGCCCCCTACGAGCAGTACTTC. Amino acid sequence: CASSLAPYEQYF.

V gene TRBV2 combines with J gene TRBJ2-2; a weak D match, TRBD1 (6 bases). Germline V lookup: CDR1 SNHLY, CDR2 FYNNEI. The CDR3 sequence is 15 residues long. The V gene lost 3 bases and the J gene lost 2 bases, with 10 bases spanning the gap. CDR3 amino acids: CASSDNRENTGELFF. As DNA, the CDR3 is TGTGCCAGCAGTGATAACAGGGAAAACACCGGGGAGCTGTTTTTT.

The rearrangement uses TRBV4-1 and TRBJ1-1; perhaps TRBD1 as D (5 bases). CDR1 and CDR2 (germline): MGHRA, YSYEKL. V shed 1 base and J shed 1 base, with 10 bases lying between them. The CDR3 is 15 amino acids. The CDR3 nucleotides are TGCGCCAGCAGCCAAGGCGGGGGATGGAACACTGAAGCTTTCTTT. It encodes CASSQGGGWNTEAFF.

This clone has a single count. This chain joins TRBV7-8 and TRBJ2-3; possible D gene TRBD2, 5 bases. Germline V gene lookup returns CDR1 SGHVS and CDR2 FQNEAQ. The CDR3 is 14 amino acids. V was cut by 0 bases and J by 1 base, with 5 bases left in between. The CDR3: CASSLAGGTDTQYF. For the CDR3, the DNA is TGTGCCAGCAGCTTAGCCGGGGGCACAGATACGCAGTATTTT.